Below are 16 T cell receptor beta chains sequenced from a single sample in a study of response to subunit inactivated influenza vaccine. TCRdb reprocessed the RT-PCR reads with MiXCR, giving one entry per CDR3 protein. Of 250,000 to 350,000 distinct CDR3 sequences listed, about 20% were seen once; the top ten hold around 10%. The sample consisted of PBMCs from blood, taken 21 months after vaccination. All receptors derive from a man aged 50 to 69 who received an inactivated influenza vaccine.

This clonotype came up many times. This rearrangement joins TRBV7-3 to TRBJ2-3; 12 bases align to TRBD2. The CDR3 consists of 16 residues. The trim removed 0 bases at V and 4 bases at J, leaving 2 bases unmatched. CDR1 SGHTA and CDR2 FQGTGA come from the germline V gene. CDR3 loop: CASSLTRLAGADTQYF. The CDR3 DNA reads as TGTGCCAGCAGCTTAACTCGACTAGCGGGAGCAGATACGCAGTATTTT.

This clonotype was recorded many times. The V and J genes are TRBV12-3 or TRBV12-4 and TRBJ1-3; 8 positions agree with TRBD1. Trimming at V came to 5 bases and at J to 4 bases, leaving 7 bases not matched to a gene. This CDR3 region has 15 residues. The CDR3 region has the DNA TGTGCCAGCAGTCTCGGACAGGGCCGCGGAAACACCATATATTTT. It encodes CASSLGQGRGNTIYF.

This chain links TRBV12-3 or TRBV12-4 with TRBJ2-3, with 8 bases matching TRBD1. This CDR3 is 14 amino acids long. The V gene end was trimmed by 3 bases and the J gene end by 5 bases; junction bases not matched to a gene: 4. CDR3 in amino acids: CASSFDRGRDTQYF. The CDR3 bases are TGTGCCAGCAGTTTCGACAGGGGTAGAGATACGCAGTATTTT.

This chain uses TRBV2 with TRBJ2-5; possibly TRBD1 for D (6 bases). Germline values: CDR1 SNHLY, CDR2 FYNNEI. V lost 5 bases, J lost 5 bases, and 9 bases lay in between. The CDR3 runs 12 residues. In DNA, the CDR3 is TGTGCCAGCAGTACAGGGTTTGAGACCCAGTACTTC. The encoded protein is CASSTGFETQYF.

The sample holds a few counts of this clonotype. CDR3 amino acids: CSARGFPGSPRDEQFF. In nucleotides, the CDR3 is TGCAGTGCTAGAGGGTTTCCGGGGAGTCCGAGGGATGAGCAGTTCTTC. The chain is built from TRBV20-1 and TRBJ2-1; D may be TRBD2 (5 bases). The CDR3 spans 16 residues. Deletions cut 1 base from V and 8 bases from J, with 21 bases between. The germline CDR1 and CDR2 sequences are DFQATT and SNEGSKA (reference sequence).

This chain links TRBV7-8 with TRBJ1-1; D might be TRBD1 (5 bases). The CDR3 is 15 amino acids. Germline V gene lookup returns CDR1 SGHVS and CDR2 FQNEAQ. V was cut by 4 bases and J by 1 base, with 13 bases left in between. The CDR3 region is CASSSNRRSNTEAFF. DNA of the CDR3: TGTGCCAGCAGCTCAAACAGGCGATCGAACACTGAAGCTTTCTTT.

The sample holds a few counts of this clonotype. The J gene is TRBJ2-5, the V gene TRBV6-5, with TRBD2 matching over 7 bases. Germline assignment: CDR1 MNHEY and CDR2 SVGAGI. Trimming cost V 3 bases and J 5 bases; bases outside gene matches: 6. The CDR3 runs 14 residues. The CDR3 nucleotides are TGTGCCAGCAGTTATACTAGCGTGCGGGAGACCCAGTACTTC. Translating gives CASSYTSVRETQYF.

The chain carries TRBV7-2 and TRBJ2-4; D possibly corresponds to TRBD1 (6 bases). V lost 5 bases, J lost 7 bases, and 15 bases lay in between. Looked up from germline, CDR1 is SGHTA and CDR2 is FQGNSA. This CDR3 has 14 amino acids. In DNA form, the CDR3 reads TGTGCCAGCAGCACCGGGACATTAGCCAACATTCAGTACTTC. This codes for CASSTGTLANIQYF.

This clonotype came up a few times. The chain recombines TRBV4-1 with TRBJ1-3; no clear D. V lost 1 base, J lost 4 bases, and 29 bases lay in between. This CDR3 comprises 21 residues. Germline V gene data show CDR1 as MGHRA and CDR2 as YSYEKL. CDR3 sequence (DNA): TGCGCCAGCAGCCAAGTCTCGCCCTGGGTCTTAACGTTCTCGGGAGGAAACACCATATATTTT. It encodes CASSQVSPWVLTFSGGNTIYF.

The chain is built from TRBV12-3 or TRBV12-4 and TRBJ1-5; TRBD1 aligns across 9 bases. This CDR3 region has 20 residues. The V gene end was trimmed by 3 bases and the J gene end by 1 base; junction bases not matched to a gene: 16. CDR3 DNA: TGTGCCAGCAGTTTTTCCCCGGGACAGGGAGGTGTTGGGAGCAATCAGCCCCAGCATTTT. It yields the protein CASSFSPGQGGVGSNQPQHF.

There are many counts of this clonotype. CDR3 bases: TGTGCCAGCAGTTCAAGACGGATGAACACTGAAGCTTTCTTT. This sequence encodes CASSSRRMNTEAFF. This sequence joins TRBV12-3 or TRBV12-4 and TRBJ1-1; D unresolved. Between the trimmed V and J ends, which lost 4 bases and 0 bases, there was a span of 9 bases. The CDR3 consists of 14 residues.

This clonotype was observed a few times. CDR3 DNA sequence: TGTGCCAGCAGCAGACCGGGACTAGCGAACAATGAGCAGTTCTTC. Translated: CASSRPGLANNEQFF. The rearrangement uses TRBV7-2 and TRBJ2-1, with 10 bases aligning to TRBD2. The V segment lost 5 bases and the J segment 5 bases; nucleotides outside the gene matches: 6. The CDR3 spans 15 residues. CDR1 and CDR2 from the germline V gene are SGHTA and FQGNSA.

The sample holds many counts of this clonotype. For the CDR3, the DNA is TGTGCCAGCAGTCAGACACCAGTGAACTATGGCTACACCTTC. This encodes CASSQTPVNYGYTF. The chain recombines TRBV6-2 or TRBV6-3 with TRBJ1-2; D remains unclear. Trimming stripped 5 bases from V and 2 bases from J, with 12 bases between. The CDR3 has 14 amino acids. CDR1 is MNHEY, CDR2 SVGEGT, per germline.

This clonotype was observed at least ten times. The rearrangement links TRBV20-1 to TRBJ1-5; tentatively, D is TRBD1 (5 bases). This CDR3 is 13 amino acids long. Trimming removed 5 bases at V and 4 bases at J, with 12 bases between. Per the germline V gene, CDR1 is DFQATT and CDR2 is SNEGSKA (reference sequence). The CDR3 region has the DNA TGCAGTGCTGGGGGTCGACAGAATCAGCCCCAGCATTTT. Protein sequence: CSAGGRQNQPQHF.

This clonotype turned up a few times. V gene TRBV7-2 combines with J gene TRBJ1-1; 7 positions match TRBD1. After removal of 3 bases from V and 0 bases from J, the junction contained 10 bases not matched to a gene. From germline, CDR1 is SGHTA and CDR2 FQGNSA. The CDR3 is made up of 17 amino acids. CDR3 in amino acids: CASSFPRTGRMNTEAFF. CDR3 nucleotide sequence: TGTGCCAGCAGCTTTCCCCGGACAGGAAGAATGAACACTGAAGCTTTCTTT.

This clonotype occurred a few times. The V call is TRBV7-2, the J call TRBJ1-5; D uncertain. CDR3 length: 13 residues. V was shortened by 5 bases and J by 6 bases, with 11 bases between the two germline ends. Germline V CDR1 and CDR2: SGHTA, FQGNSA. The CDR3 is CASSVGSGQPQHF. The CDR3 bases are TGTGCCAGCAGCGTCGGAAGCGGTCAGCCCCAGCATTTT.